The T cell receptor beta chain described here comes from a study of identical twins. The study's findings and limits: Beta out-of-frame sequences showed weaker excess sharing between twins. Cross-sectional statistics underpinned the conclusions; the same donors were not followed.

This clonotype turned up a few times. The target antigen is unknown. Template switching added a universal primer binding site, and final cDNA carried unique molecular identifiers. From the 5' RACE reads, TCRdb called clonotypes with MiXCR, one entry per CDR3 protein. This table has under 450,000 distinct CDR3 sequences, around a sixth appearing once. Trimming took 4 bases from V and 5 from J, leaving 9 bases between them. Germline V gene lookup returns CDR1 ENHRY and CDR2 SYGVKD. The CDR3 length is 14 residues. The sample consisted of naive T cells sorted from blood. This chain joins TRBV10-3 and TRBJ1-6; D gene uncertain. The clonotype comes from a man aged 50 or older in good health. Here the CDR3 reads CAISGGTHNSPLHF. CDR3 sequence (DNA): TGTGCCATCAGTGGCGGAACCCATAATTCACCCCTCCACTTT.